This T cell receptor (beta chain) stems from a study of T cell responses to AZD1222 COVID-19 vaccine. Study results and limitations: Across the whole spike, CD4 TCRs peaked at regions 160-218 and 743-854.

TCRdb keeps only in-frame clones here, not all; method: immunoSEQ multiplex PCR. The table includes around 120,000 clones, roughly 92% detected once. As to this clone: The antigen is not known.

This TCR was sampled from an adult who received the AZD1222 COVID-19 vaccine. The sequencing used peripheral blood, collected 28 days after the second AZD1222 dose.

The CDR3 loop reads CASSSPGGGGGYTF. The CDR3 region has the DNA TGTGCCAGCAGCTCTCCAGGGGGCGGGGGTGGCTACACCTTC. The rearrangement links TRBV5-4 to TRBJ1-2, with 8 bases matching TRBD1. Looked up from germline, CDR1 is SGHNT and CDR2 is YYREEE (reference sequence). This CDR3 has 14 residues. Trimming took 3 bases from V and 7 from J; bases not matched to a gene: 8.